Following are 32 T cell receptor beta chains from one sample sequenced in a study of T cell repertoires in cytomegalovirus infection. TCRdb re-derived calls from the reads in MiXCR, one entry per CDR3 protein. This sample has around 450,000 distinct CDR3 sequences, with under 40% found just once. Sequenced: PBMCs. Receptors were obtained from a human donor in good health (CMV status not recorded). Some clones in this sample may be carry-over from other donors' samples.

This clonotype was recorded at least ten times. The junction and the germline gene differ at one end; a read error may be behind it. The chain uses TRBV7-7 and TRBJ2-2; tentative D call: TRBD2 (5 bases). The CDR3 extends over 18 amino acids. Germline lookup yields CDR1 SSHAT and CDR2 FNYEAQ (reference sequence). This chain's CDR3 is CASSLDPPTGLNTGELFF. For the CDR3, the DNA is TGTGCTAGCAGCTTAGATCCCCCAACGGGATTGAACACCGGGGAGCTGTTTTTT.

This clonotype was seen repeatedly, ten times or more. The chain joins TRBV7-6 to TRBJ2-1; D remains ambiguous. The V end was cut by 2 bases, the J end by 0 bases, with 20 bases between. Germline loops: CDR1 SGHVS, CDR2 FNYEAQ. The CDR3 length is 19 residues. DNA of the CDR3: TGTGCCAGCAGCTTAACCCCAGGAGACATGTCTAACTCCTACAATGAGCAGTTCTTC. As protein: CASSLTPGDMSNSYNEQFF.

CDR3 amino acids: CSGREGNEQFF. CDR3 DNA sequence: TGCAGCGGGCGAGAAGGAAATGAGCAGTTCTTC. This sequence joins TRBV29-1 and TRBJ2-1; D is unresolved. The germline V and J ends were trimmed by 7 bases and 7 bases, with 11 bases remaining between them. Germline V gene data show CDR1 as SQVTM and CDR2 as ANQGSEA. The CDR3 consists of 11 residues.

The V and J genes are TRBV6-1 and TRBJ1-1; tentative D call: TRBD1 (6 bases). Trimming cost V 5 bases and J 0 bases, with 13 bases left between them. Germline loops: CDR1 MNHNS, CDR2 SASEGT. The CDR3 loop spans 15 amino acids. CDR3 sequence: CASSRPQGLNTEAFF. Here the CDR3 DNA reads TGTGCCAGCAGTAGACCACAGGGATTGAACACTGAAGCTTTCTTT.

The chain's CDR3 is CASSVDTPPYNEQFF. The DNA of the CDR3 is TGTGCCAGCAGCGTAGATACTCCTCCTTACAATGAGCAGTTCTTC. This sequence joins TRBV9 and TRBJ2-1; D is undetermined. CDR3 size: 15 residues. In germline, CDR1 is SGDLS, CDR2 YYNGEE. V was shortened by 0 bases and J by 4 bases, with 11 bases between the two germline ends.

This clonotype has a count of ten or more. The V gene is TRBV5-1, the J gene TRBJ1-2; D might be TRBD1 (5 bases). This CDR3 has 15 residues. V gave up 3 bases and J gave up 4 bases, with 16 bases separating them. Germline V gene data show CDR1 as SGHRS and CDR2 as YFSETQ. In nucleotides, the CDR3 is TGCGCCAGCAGCTGGGGGAGAGCTTTCTTCTATGGCTACACCTTC. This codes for CASSWGRAFFYGYTF.

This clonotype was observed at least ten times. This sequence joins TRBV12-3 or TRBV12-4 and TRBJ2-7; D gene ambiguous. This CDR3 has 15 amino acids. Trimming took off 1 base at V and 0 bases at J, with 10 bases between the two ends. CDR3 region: CASSLGPVSSYEQYF. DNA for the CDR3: TGTGCCAGCAGTTTAGGTCCTGTGAGCTCCTACGAGCAGTACTTC.

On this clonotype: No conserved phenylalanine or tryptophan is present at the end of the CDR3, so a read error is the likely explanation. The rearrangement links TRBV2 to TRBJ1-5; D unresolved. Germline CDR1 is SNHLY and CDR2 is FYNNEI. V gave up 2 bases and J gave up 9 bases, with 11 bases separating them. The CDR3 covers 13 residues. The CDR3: CASSERLGSPQHC. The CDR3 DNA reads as TGTGCCAGCAGTGAACGCCTTGGTTCGCCCCAGCATTGT.

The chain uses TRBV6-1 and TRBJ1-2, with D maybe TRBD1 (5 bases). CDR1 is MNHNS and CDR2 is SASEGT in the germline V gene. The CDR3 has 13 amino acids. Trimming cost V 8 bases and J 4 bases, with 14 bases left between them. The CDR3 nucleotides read TGTGCCAGCGGTGGGGCCTACAGCTATGGCTACACCTTC. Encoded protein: CASGGAYSYGYTF.

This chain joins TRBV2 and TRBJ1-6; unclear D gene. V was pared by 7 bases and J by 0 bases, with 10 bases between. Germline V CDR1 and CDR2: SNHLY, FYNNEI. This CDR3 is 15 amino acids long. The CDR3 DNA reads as TGTGCCAGCAACCGACTGAGCTCCTATAATTCACCCCTCCACTTT. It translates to CASNRLSSYNSPLHF.

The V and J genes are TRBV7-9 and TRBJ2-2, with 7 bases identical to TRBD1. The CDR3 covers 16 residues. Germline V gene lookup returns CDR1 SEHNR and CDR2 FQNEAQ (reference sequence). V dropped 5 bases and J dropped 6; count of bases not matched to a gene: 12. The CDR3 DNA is TGTGCCAGCAGCACGATGACAGGGAATTTCGCCGGGGAGCTGTTTTTT. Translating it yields CASSTMTGNFAGELFF.

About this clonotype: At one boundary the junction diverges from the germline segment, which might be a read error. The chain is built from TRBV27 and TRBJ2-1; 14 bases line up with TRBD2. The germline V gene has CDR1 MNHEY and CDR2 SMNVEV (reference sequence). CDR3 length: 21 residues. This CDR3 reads CARSLGAVAGLAGAAYNEQFF. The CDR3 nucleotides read TGTGCCCGCAGTTTGGGGGCCGTAGCGGGACTAGCGGGGGCCGCCTACAATGAGCAGTTCTTC.

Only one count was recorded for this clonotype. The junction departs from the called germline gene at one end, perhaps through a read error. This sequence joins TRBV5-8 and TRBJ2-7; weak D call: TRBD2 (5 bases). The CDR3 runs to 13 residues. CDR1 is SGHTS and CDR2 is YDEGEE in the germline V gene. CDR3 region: CARSRGIFYEQSF. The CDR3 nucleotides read TGTGCCAGAAGCCGGGGAATATTCTACGAGCAGTCCTTC.

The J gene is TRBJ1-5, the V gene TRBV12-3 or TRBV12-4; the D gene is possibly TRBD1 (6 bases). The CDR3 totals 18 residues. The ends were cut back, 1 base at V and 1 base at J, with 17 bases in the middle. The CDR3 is CASSLVGGRVQSNQPQHF. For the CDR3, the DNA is TGTGCCAGCAGTTTAGTTGGGGGCAGGGTCCAGAGCAATCAGCCCCAGCATTTT.

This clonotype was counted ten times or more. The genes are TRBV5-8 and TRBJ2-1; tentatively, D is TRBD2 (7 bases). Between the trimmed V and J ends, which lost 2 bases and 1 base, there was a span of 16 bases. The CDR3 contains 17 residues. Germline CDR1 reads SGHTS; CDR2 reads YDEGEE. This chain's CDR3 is CASSFRGGATSYNEQFF. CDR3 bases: TGTGCCAGCAGCTTCCGTGGGGGGGCTACTTCCTACAATGAGCAGTTCTTC.

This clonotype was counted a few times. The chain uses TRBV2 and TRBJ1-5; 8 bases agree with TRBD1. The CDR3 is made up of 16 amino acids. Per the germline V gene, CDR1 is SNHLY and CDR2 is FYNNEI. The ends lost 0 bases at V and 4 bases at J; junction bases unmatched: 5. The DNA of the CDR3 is TGTGCCAGCAGTGAAGCTGGACAGGGAGGGAATCAGCCCCAGCATTTT. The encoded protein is CASSEAGQGGNQPQHF.

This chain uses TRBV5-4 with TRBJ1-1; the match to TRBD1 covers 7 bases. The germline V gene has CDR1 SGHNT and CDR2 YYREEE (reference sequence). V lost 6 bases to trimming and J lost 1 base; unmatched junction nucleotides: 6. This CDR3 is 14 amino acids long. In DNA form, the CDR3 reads TGTGCCAGCAACAGGGGAGGCCCGAACACTGAAGCTTTCTTT. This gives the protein CASNRGGPNTEAFF.

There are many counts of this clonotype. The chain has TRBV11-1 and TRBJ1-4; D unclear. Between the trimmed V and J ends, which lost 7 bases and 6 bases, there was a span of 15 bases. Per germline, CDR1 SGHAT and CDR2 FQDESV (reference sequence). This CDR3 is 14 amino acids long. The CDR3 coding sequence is TGTGCCAGCAACCGTGGAGGGCCTGATGAAAAACTGTTTTTT. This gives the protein CASNRGGPDEKLFF.

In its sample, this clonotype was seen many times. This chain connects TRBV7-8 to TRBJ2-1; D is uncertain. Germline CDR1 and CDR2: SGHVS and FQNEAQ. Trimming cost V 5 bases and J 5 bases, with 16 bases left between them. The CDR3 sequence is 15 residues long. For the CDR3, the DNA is TGTGCCAGCAGCCGTCTAATAGGAGCAAACAATGAGCAGTTCTTC. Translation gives CASSRLIGANNEQFF.

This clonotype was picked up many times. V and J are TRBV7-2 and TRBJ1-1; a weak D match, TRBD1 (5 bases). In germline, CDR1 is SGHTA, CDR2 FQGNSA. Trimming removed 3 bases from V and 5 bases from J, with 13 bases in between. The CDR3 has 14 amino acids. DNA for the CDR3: TGTGCCAGCAGCTTGGGGGGGGGAGGGACTGAAGCTTTCTTT. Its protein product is CASSLGGGGTEAFF.

CDR3 sequence: CASSLGQFGGYTF. CDR3 nucleotide sequence: TGTGCCAGCAGCTTAGGACAGTTCGGAGGCTACACCTTC. The rearrangement links TRBV7-6 to TRBJ1-2; weak D call: TRBD1 (5 bases). V lost 1 base and J 8 bases, leaving 11 bases between the germline ends. There are 13 residues in the CDR3. The germline V gene encodes CDR1 SGHVS and CDR2 FNYEAQ.

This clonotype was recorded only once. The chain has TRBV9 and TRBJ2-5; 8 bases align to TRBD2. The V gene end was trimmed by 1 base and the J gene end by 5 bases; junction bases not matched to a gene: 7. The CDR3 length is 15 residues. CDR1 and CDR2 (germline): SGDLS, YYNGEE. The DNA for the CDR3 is TGTGCCAGCAGCGTAAGCCTAGCGGGTGGGGAGACCCAGTACTTC. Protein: CASSVSLAGGETQYF.

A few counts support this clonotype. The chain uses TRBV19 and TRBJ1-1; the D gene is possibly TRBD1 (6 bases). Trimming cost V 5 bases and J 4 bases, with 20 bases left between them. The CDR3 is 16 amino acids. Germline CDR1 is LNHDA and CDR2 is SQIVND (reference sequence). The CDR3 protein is CASSVTAGAVGTEAFF. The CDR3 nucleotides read TGTGCCAGTAGTGTGACCGCGGGGGCAGTAGGCACTGAAGCTTTCTTT.

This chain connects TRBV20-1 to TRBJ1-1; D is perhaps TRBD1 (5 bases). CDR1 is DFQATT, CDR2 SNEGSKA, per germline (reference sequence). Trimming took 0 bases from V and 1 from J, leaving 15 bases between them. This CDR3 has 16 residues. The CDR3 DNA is TGCAGTGCTAGAGACCCGGGGACCGACGCGAACACTGAAGCTTTCTTT. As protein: CSARDPGTDANTEAFF.

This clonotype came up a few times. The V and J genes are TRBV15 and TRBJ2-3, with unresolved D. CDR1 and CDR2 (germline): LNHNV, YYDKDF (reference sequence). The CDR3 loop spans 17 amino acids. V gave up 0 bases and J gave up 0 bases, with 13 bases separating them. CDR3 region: CATSRDVYQTSTDTQYF. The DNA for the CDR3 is TGTGCCACCAGCAGAGACGTCTATCAAACTAGCACAGATACGCAGTATTTT.

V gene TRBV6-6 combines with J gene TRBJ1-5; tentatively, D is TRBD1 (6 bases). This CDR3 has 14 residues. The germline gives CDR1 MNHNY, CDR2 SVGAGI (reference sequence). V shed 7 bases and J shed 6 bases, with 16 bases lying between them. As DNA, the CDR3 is TGTGCCAGCACCCTAACAGGGCATCCTCAGCCCCAGCATTTT. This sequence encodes CASTLTGHPQPQHF.

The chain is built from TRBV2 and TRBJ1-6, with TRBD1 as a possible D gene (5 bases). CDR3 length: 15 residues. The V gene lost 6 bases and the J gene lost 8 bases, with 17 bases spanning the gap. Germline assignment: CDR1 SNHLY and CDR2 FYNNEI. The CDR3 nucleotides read TGTGCCAGCAGGGTCGACAGTTATCACTATTCACCCCTCCACTTT. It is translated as CASRVDSYHYSPLHF. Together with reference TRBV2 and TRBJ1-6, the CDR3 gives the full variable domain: EPEVTQTPSHQVTQMGQEVILRCVPISNHLYFYWYRQILGQKVEFLVSFYNNEISEKSEIFDDQFSVERPDGSNFTLKIRSTKLEDSAMYFCASRVDSYHYSPLHFGNGTRLTVT.

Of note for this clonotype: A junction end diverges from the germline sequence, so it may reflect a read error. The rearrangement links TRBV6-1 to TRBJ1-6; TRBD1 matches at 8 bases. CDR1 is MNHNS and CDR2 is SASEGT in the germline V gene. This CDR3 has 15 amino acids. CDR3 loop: CARSEGPGGVSPLHF. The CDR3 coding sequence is TGTGCCAGAAGTGAAGGGCCAGGGGGCGTTTCACCCCTCCACTTT.

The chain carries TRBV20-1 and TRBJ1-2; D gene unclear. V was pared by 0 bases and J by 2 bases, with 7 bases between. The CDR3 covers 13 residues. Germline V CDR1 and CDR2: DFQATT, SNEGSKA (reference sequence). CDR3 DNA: TGCAGTGCTAGAGAGGAAGGGAACTATGGCTACACCTTC. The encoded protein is CSAREEGNYGYTF.

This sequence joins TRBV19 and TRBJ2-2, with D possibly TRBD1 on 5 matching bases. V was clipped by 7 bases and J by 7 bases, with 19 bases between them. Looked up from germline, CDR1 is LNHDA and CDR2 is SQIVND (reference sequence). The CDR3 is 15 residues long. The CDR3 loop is CASMGRSSIGGELFF. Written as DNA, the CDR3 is TGTGCCAGTATGGGGCGCAGTTCCATCGGCGGGGAGCTGTTTTTT.

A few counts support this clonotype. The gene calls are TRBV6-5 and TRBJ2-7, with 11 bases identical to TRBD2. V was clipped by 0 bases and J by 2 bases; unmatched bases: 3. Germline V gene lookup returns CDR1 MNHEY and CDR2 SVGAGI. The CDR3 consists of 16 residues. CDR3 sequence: CASSYSGTSGTYEQYF. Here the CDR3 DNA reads TGTGCCAGCAGTTACTCCGGGACTAGCGGAACCTACGAGCAGTACTTC.

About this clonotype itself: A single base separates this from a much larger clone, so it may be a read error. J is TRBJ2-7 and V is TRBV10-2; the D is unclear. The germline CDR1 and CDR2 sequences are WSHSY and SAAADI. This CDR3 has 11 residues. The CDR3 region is CASSPKYEHYF. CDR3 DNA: TGCGCCAGCAGCCCCAAGTACGAGCATTACTTC.